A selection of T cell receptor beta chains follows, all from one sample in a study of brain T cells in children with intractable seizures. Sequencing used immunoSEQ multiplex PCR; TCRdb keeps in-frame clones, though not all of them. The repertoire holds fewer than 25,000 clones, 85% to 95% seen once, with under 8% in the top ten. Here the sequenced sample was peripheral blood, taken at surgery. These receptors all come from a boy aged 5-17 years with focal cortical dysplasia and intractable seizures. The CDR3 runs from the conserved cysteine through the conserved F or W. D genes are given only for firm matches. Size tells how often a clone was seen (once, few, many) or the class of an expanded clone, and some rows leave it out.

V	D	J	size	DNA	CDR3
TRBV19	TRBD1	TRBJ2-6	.	TGTGCCAGTAGCGGACAGGGAACCTCTGGGGCCAACGTCCTGACTTTC	CASSGQGTSGANVLTF
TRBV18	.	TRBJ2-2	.	TGTGCCAGCTCACCAGCTCAGAACACCGGGGAGCTGTTTTTT	CASSPAQNTGELFF
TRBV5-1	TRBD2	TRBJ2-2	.	TGCGCCAGCAGCACATCGTGGGCGGGAGGGCCCGACACCGGGGAGCTGTTTTTT	CASSTSWAGGPDTGELFF
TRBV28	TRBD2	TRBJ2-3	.	TGTGCCAGCAGTTTATATCTAGCGGGCCGCACAGATACGCAGTATTTT	CASSLYLAGRTDTQYF
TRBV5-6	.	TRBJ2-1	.	TGTGCCAGCAGTTTTAGTCCCGCCCCCCATGAGCAGTTCTTC	CASSFSPAPHEQFF
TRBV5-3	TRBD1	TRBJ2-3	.	TGTGCCAGAAGCAGGACAGGGGGCCGAACAGATACGCAGTATTTT	CARSRTGGRTDTQYF
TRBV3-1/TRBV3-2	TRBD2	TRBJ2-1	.	TGTGCCAGCAGCCGGGGGACTAGCGGGAGTAACCCCTACAATGAGCAGTTCTTC	CASSRGTSGSNPYNEQFF
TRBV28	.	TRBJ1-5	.	TGTGCCAGCAGTCTGCCCTTCTCGGTACCCCAGCATTTT	CASSLPFSVPQHF
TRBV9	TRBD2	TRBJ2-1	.	TGTGCCAGCAGCGTAGAAGGACTAGCGGGCAATGAGCAGTTCTTC	CASSVEGLAGNEQFF
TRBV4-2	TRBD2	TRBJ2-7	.	TGTGCCAGCAGCCAAATTTCCGGGACTAGCGGATCCTACGAGCAGTACTTC	CASSQISGTSGSYEQYF
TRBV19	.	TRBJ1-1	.	TGTGCCAGTAGTATAGAGGGACGGGAAGCTTTCTTT	CASSIEGREAFF
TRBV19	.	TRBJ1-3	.	TGTGCCAGTAGAACCCAGGGCTCTGGAAACACCATATATTTT	CASRTQGSGNTIYF
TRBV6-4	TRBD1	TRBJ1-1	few	TGTGCCAGCAGTGACCCCGGACAGGGAGAGAACACTGAAGCTTTCTTT	CASSDPGQGENTEAFF
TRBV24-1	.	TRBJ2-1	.	TGTGCCACCAGTGATCCCGACCTCCAAGGTGAGCAGTTCTTC	CATSDPDLQGEQFF
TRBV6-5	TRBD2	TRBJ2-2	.	TGTGCCAGCAGTTTAGCGGGAATCGGCACCGGGGAGCTGTTTTTT	CASSLAGIGTGELFF
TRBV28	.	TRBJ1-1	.	TGTGCCAGCAGTTTTGGGTACACTGAAGCTTTCTTT	CASSFGYTEAFF
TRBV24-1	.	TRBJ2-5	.	TGTGCCACCAGTGATACCACAAGGATCGAGGAGACCCAGTACTTC	CATSDTTRIEETQYF
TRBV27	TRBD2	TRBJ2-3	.	TGTGCCAGCAGGGGACCCGGGACTAGCTCCCGAACGTCCTTTGATACGCAGTATTTT	CASRGPGTSSRTSFDTQYF
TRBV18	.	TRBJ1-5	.	TGTGCCAGCTCACCACAGGGAAAGGGGCTCCAGCCCCAGCATTTT	CASSPQGKGLQPQHF
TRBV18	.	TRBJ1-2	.	TGTGCCAGCTCACAAGGGGTTTATGGCTACACCTTC	CASSQGVYGYTF
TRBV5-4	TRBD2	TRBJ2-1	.	TGTGCCAGCAGCTTGGTTAGCGGGACTGACAATGAGCAGTTCTTC	CASSLVSGTDNEQFF
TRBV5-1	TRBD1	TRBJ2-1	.	TGCGCCAGCAGCGCGGGACAGGGGGATAACAATGAGCAGTTCTTC	CASSAGQGDNNEQFF
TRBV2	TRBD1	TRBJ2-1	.	TGTGCCAGCAGTGGGACAGGGAATGAGCAGTTCTTC	CASSGTGNEQFF
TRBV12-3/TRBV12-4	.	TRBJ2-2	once	TGTGCCAGCAGCCCGAGTAACACCGGGGAGCTGTTTTTT	CASSPSNTGELFF
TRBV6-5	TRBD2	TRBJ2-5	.	TGTGCCAGCAGTTTGCGACTAGCGGGGGCCCGCAAGACCCAGTACTTC	CASSLRLAGARKTQYF
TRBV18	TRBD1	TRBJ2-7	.	TGTGCCAGCTCACCTTTTGGGACAGGGGGCATCGAGCAGTACTTC	CASSPFGTGGIEQYF
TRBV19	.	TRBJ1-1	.	TGTGCCAGTAGTTTCGGGAACACTGAAGCTTTCTTT	CASSFGNTEAFF
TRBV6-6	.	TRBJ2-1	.	TGTGCCAGCAGTTACGCGTCCCGGGGTGGGTACAATGAGCAGTTCTTC	CASSYASRGGYNEQFF
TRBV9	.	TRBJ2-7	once	TGTGCCAGCAGCGTGGGGGCCTACGCCTACGAGCAGTACTTC	CASSVGAYAYEQYF
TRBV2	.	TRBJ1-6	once	TGTGCCAGCAGCCCCAGGGCGCTTAATTCACCCCTCCACTTT	CASSPRALNSPLHF
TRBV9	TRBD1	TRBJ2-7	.	TGTGCCAGCAGCGTAGGGCAGGGGGTGATCTACGAGCAGTACTTC	CASSVGQGVIYEQYF
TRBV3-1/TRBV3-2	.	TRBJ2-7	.	TGTGCCAGCAGCCCGCTCCTTGGGGCAGGGAGTGAGCAGTACTTC	CASSPLLGAGSEQYF
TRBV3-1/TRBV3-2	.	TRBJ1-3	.	TGTGCCAGCAGCCCAACAAACTCTGGAAACACCATATATTTT	CASSPTNSGNTIYF
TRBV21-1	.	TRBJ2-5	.	TGTGCCAGCAACCGCCCAGAGACCCAGTACTTC	CASNRPETQYF
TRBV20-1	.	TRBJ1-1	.	TGCAGTGCTAGAGAGAGCACTGAAGCTTTCTTT	CSARESTEAFF
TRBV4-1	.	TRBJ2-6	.	TGCGCCAGCAGCCAAAAGACAGGAGATACTGGGCCGATTGGGGCCAACGTCCTGACTTTC	CASSQKTGDTGPIGANVLTF
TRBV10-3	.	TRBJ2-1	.	TGTGCCATCAGTGATAGCGGCTACAATGAGCAGTTCTTC	CAISDSGYNEQFF
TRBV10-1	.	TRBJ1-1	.	TGCGCCAGCAGTGACAGGGAAGCTTTCTTT	CASSDREAFF
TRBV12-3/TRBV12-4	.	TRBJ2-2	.	TGTGCCAGCAATCGACAGAGCGGGGAGCTGTTTTTT	CASNRQSGELFF
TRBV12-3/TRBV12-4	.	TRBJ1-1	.	TGTGCCAGCAGTTTGGGCACTGAAGCTTTCTTT	CASSLGTEAFF
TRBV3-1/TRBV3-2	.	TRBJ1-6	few	TGTGCCAGCAGCCAAGATCATCTTTCACCCCTCCACTTT	CASSQDHLSPLHF
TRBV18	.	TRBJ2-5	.	TGTGCCAGCTCTCCGACAGGTAAAGGTGGAGAGACCCAGTACTTC	CASSPTGKGGETQYF
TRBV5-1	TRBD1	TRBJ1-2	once	TGCGCCAGCAGCTTAGACAGGGGTCTCACATGGAACTATGGCTACACCTTC	CASSLDRGLTWNYGYTF
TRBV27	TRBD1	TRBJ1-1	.	TGTGCCAGCAGTTTGGAGGGGGCGGGTGAAGCTTTCTTT	CASSLEGAGEAFF
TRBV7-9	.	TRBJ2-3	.	TGTGCCAGCAGCTTAGATCTCACAGATACGCAGTATTTT	CASSLDLTDTQYF
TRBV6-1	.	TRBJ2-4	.	TGTGCCAGCAGTGAATCCGCCCTAGCCACTATAGCCAAAAACATTCAGTACTTC	CASSESALATIAKNIQYF